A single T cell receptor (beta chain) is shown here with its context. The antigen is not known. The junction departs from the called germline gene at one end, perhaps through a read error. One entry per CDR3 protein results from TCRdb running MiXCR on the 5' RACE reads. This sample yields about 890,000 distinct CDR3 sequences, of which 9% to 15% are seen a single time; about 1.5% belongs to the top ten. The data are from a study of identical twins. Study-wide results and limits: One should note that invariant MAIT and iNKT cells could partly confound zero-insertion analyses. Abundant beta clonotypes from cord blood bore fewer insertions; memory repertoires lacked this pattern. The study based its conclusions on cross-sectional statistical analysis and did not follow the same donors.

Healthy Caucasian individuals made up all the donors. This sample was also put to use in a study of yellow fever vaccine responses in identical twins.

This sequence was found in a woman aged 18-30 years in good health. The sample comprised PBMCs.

CDR3 residues: CSVRDQGPPLHF. In DNA form, the CDR3 reads TGCAGTGTTAGAGATCAGGGGCCACCCCTCCACTTT. The V and J genes are TRBV20-1 and TRBJ1-6; a weak D match, TRBD1 (6 bases). Germline CDR1 is DFQATT and CDR2 is SNEGSKA (reference sequence). The CDR3 is made up of 12 amino acids.